The 27 T cell receptor beta chains below all came from one sample that was sequenced in a study of technical replicates of blood from a few donors. Data came from immunoSEQ multiplex PCR; TCRdb stores just in-frame clones and leaves some out. The sample lists fewer than 60,000 clones, about 95% occurring once. The sample taken for sequencing was PBMCs. The receptors come from a human donor in good health. Some clones in this sample may be carry-over from other donors' samples.

The chain employs TRBV5-1 and TRBJ1-1; 10 bases match TRBD1. Germline CDR1 reads SGHRS; CDR2 reads YFSETQ. The J segment lost 6 bases and the V segment lost 4 bases, leaving 6 bases of the junction unmatched. CDR3 size: 14 residues. CDR3 sequence: CASSARDRGPEAFF. In nucleotides, the CDR3 is TGCGCCAGCAGCGCTCGGGACAGGGGACCTGAAGCTTTCTTT.

The J gene is TRBJ2-4, the V gene TRBV6-5; 13 nucleotides line up with TRBD2. The CDR3 totals 13 residues. Germline CDR1 and CDR2: MNHEY and SVGAGI. Losses at the gene ends were 4 bases for V and 15 bases for J; bases not matched to a gene: 6. The chain's CDR3 is CASSSQTSGRRYF. The CDR3 coding sequence is TGTGCCAGCAGTTCACAGACTAGCGGGAGGCGGTACTTC.

J is TRBJ2-2 and V is TRBV6-1, with a possible D match to TRBD1 (6 bases). Trimming left V 6 bases short and J 4 bases short, with 12 bases between. CDR3 length equals 14 residues. Germline CDR1 MNHNS, CDR2 SASEGT. CDR3 in amino acids: CASRQTGTTGELFF. CDR3 bases: TGTGCCAGCAGGCAGACAGGAACCACCGGGGAGCTGTTTTTT.

This chain connects TRBV6-1 to TRBJ2-7; the D gene is possibly TRBD1 (5 bases). Trimming left V 6 bases short and J 5 bases short, with 14 bases between. CDR1 and CDR2 from the germline V gene are MNHNS and SASEGT. The CDR3 runs to 13 residues. This CDR3 reads CASRGQGFDEQYF. CDR3 DNA: TGTGCCAGCAGGGGGCAGGGCTTCGACGAGCAGTACTTC.

The V and J genes are TRBV5-6 and TRBJ2-1, with D possibly matching TRBD1 (5 bases). Trimming removed 2 bases at V and 6 bases at J, with 12 bases between. The CDR3 consists of 14 residues. Germline CDR1 SGHDT, CDR2 YYEEEE. The CDR3 is CASSLLARGNEQFF. In DNA form, the CDR3 reads TGTGCCAGCAGCTTATTAGCAAGGGGCAATGAGCAGTTCTTC. Based on the CDR3 plus reference TRBV5-6 and TRBJ2-1, the full variable domain is DAGVTQSPTHLIKTRGQQVTLRCSPKSGHDTVSWYQQALGQGPQFIFQYYEEEERQRGNFPDRFSGHQFPNYSSELNVNALLLGDSALYLCASSLLARGNEQFFGPGTRLTVL.

The J gene is TRBJ2-7, the V gene TRBV5-5, with no clear D. There are 12 residues in the CDR3. Germline assignment: CDR1 SGHKS and CDR2 YYEKEE (reference sequence). Trimming took 3 bases from V and 7 from J, leaving 11 bases between them. The CDR3: CASSSVVFEQYF. The CDR3, as DNA: TGTGCCAGCAGCTCAGTGGTTTTTGAGCAGTACTTC.

This chain connects TRBV18 to TRBJ2-7, with D tentatively TRBD2 (6 bases). The CDR3 totals 13 residues. Trimming took 8 bases from V and 7 from J, leaving 18 bases between them. CDR1 is KGHSH, CDR2 LQKENI, per germline. The CDR3 nucleotides are TGTGCCAGCACGCAGGGACTTGTGGGGGAGCAGTACTTC. Amino acids: CASTQGLVGEQYF.

The chain carries TRBV7-9 and TRBJ2-1, with 10 bases matching TRBD2. Per the germline V gene, CDR1 is SEHNR and CDR2 is FQNEAQ (reference sequence). This CDR3 has 17 residues. Unmatched junction bases numbered 8, after V lost 1 base and J lost 5 bases. As DNA, the CDR3 is TGTGCCAGCAGCTTAGAATGGCTAGCGGGAGCTCACAATGAGCAGTTCTTC. Translating it yields CASSLEWLAGAHNEQFF.

In its sample, this clone was seen a few times. The V gene is TRBV11-2, the J gene TRBJ1-1; 8 bases map to TRBD1. CDR3 size: 12 residues. The trim removed 4 bases at V and 9 bases at J, leaving 4 bases unmatched. The germline V gene has CDR1 SGHAT and CDR2 FQNNGV. The CDR3 loop reads CASSSDRVKAFF. The DNA for the CDR3 is TGTGCCAGCAGCTCGGACAGGGTGAAAGCTTTCTTT.

The genes are TRBV5-1 and TRBJ2-7; 15 bases are a match to TRBD2. The CDR3 loop spans 18 amino acids. J gave up 4 bases and V 1 base, and 9 bases lay outside the gene matches. The V gene's germline CDR1 is SGHRS and CDR2 YFSETQ. In DNA, the CDR3 is TGCGCCAGCAGCTTGTACGGGACTAGCGGGGGGCCCGTTTACGAGCAGTACTTC. Its protein is CASSLYGTSGGPVYEQYF. The entire variable domain, with the rest obtained from reference TRBV5-1 and TRBJ2-7, is as follows: KAGVTQTPRYLIKTRGQQVTLSCSPISGHRSVSWYQQTPGQGLQFLFEYFSETQRNKGNFPGRFSGRQFSNSRSEMNVSTLELGDSALYLCASSLYGTSGGPVYEQYFGPGTRLTVT.

This chain connects TRBV9 to TRBJ1-2; D unresolved. This CDR3 spans 15 amino acids. Germline values: CDR1 SGDLS, CDR2 YYNGEE. V lost 0 bases to trimming and J lost 0 bases, with 9 bases between them. The CDR3 coding sequence is TGTGCCAGCAGCGTAGATGTCAGAACTAACTATGGCTACACCTTC. As protein: CASSVDVRTNYGYTF.

CDR3 in DNA: TGTGCCAGCAGTTACCCTGGACTATACAATGAGCAGTTCTTC. Protein: CASSYPGLYNEQFF. This chain joins TRBV6-5 and TRBJ2-1; a weak D match, TRBD2 (6 bases). Deletions cut 2 bases from V and 4 bases from J, with 9 bases between. The CDR3 has 14 residues. Germline lookup yields CDR1 MNHEY and CDR2 SVGAGI.

The chain joins TRBV10-3 to TRBJ1-2, with D maybe TRBD1 (5 bases). The V gene's germline CDR1 is ENHRY and CDR2 SYGVKD. This CDR3 comprises 14 residues. The germline V and J ends were trimmed by 0 bases and 8 bases, with 13 bases remaining between them. CDR3 loop: CAISESGGVKGYTF. The DNA of the CDR3 is TGTGCCATCAGTGAGTCCGGGGGGGTAAAAGGCTACACCTTC.

V usage is TRBV4-1 and J usage is TRBJ1-1, with a tentative D call TRBD1 (5 bases). CDR1 is MGHRA, CDR2 YSYEKL, per germline. The CDR3 is made up of 16 amino acids. V was cut by 1 base and J by 0 bases, with 12 bases left in between. CDR3 amino acids: CASSQGVADMNTEAFF. The CDR3 DNA follows: TGCGCCAGCAGCCAAGGGGTGGCGGACATGAACACTGAAGCTTTCTTT.

The rearrangement links TRBV30 to TRBJ1-1; possible D gene TRBD1, 5 bases. V lost 3 bases, J lost 3 bases, and 11 bases lay in between. Germline CDR1 and CDR2: GTSNPN and SVGIG (reference sequence). This CDR3 is 13 amino acids long. The CDR3 sequence: CAWSRDSHTEAFF. CDR3 nucleotide sequence: TGTGCCTGGAGCCGAGACAGCCACACTGAAGCTTTCTTT.

V and J are TRBV5-6 and TRBJ1-3, with D unclear. Germline CDR1 SGHDT, CDR2 YYEEEE. The CDR3 is 15 amino acids. Trimming removed 4 bases at V and 2 bases at J, with 13 bases between. The CDR3 is CASSPTLVAGNTIYF. The CDR3 DNA is TGTGCCAGCAGCCCGACACTAGTGGCTGGAAACACCATATATTTT.

CDR3 DNA: TGTGCCCAAAGGACAGGGGAAGGATCACCCCTCCACTTT. It yields the protein CAQRTGEGSPLHF. The V call is TRBV13, the J call TRBJ1-6, with TRBD1 matching over 9 bases. Germline V gene sequence: CDR1 PRHDT, CDR2 FYEKMQ (reference sequence). The CDR3 runs 13 residues. The V gene end was trimmed by 11 bases and the J gene end by 10 bases; junction bases not matched to a gene: 9. The whole variable domain, remainder taken from reference TRBV13 and TRBJ1-6, is AAGVIQSPRHLIKEKRETATLKCYPIPRHDTVYWYQQGPGQDPQFLISFYEKMQSDKGSIPDRFSAQQFSDYHSELNMSSLELGDSALYFCAQRTGEGSPLHFGNGTRLTVT.

The chain combines TRBV29-1 with TRBJ2-5; the match to TRBD2 covers 7 bases. V shed 5 bases and J 5 bases; nucleotides not matched to a gene: 14. The CDR3 spans 15 residues. Germline V lookup: CDR1 SQVTM, CDR2 ANQGSEA. CDR3 region: CSVSTAGGLGETQYF. CDR3 DNA: TGCAGCGTTAGCACCGCCGGGGGGTTGGGGGAGACCCAGTACTTC.

The chain has TRBV7-2 and TRBJ2-7; TRBD2 matches 7 bases. Trimming removed 5 bases from V and 10 bases from J; junction bases left unmatched: 8. The CDR3 runs 12 residues. Germline V gives CDR1 SGHTA, CDR2 FQGNSA. The CDR3 region is CASSQLAGVQYF. CDR3 bases: TGTGCCAGCAGCCAACTTGCGGGGGTACAGTACTTC.

This chain joins TRBV7-9 and TRBJ2-7, with 7 bases matching TRBD1. Germline V gives CDR1 SEHNR, CDR2 FQNEAQ (reference sequence). CDR3 length: 15 residues. J lost 2 bases, V lost 5 bases, and 9 bases had no gene match. The CDR3 reads CASSPRTGSTYEQYF. CDR3 bases: TGTGCCAGCAGCCCCCGGACAGGTTCTACCTACGAGCAGTACTTC.

The V gene is TRBV25-1, the J gene TRBJ1-3; D gene unclear. Germline lookup yields CDR1 MGHDK and CDR2 SYGVNS. The CDR3 loop spans 13 amino acids. Trimming took 6 bases from V and 7 from J, leaving 13 bases between them. Here the CDR3 DNA reads TGTGCCAGCAGAAGACCGGGTGTGAACACCATATATTTT. Translation: CASRRPGVNTIYF.

This chain joins TRBV7-9 and TRBJ1-3; a possible D gene is TRBD1 (6 bases). Germline CDR1 and CDR2: SEHNR and FQNEAQ (reference sequence). V was trimmed by 10 bases and J by 4 bases, leaving 14 bases between them. The CDR3 spans 13 residues. This CDR3 is CATKGVPGNTIYF. In nucleotides, the CDR3 is TGTGCCACCAAGGGGGTTCCGGGAAACACCATATATTTT. The whole variable domain, filled in from reference TRBV7-9 and TRBJ1-3, reads DTGVSQNPRHKITKRGQNVTFRCDPISEHNRLYWYRQTLGQGPEFLTYFQNEAQLEKSRLLSDRFSAERPKGSFSTLEIQRTEQGDSAMYLCATKGVPGNTIYFGEGSWLTVV.

The count of this clone is one. The chain couples TRBV6-6 to TRBJ2-5; 9 nucleotides line up with TRBD1. V was clipped by 8 bases and J by 5 bases; unmatched bases: 12. The CDR3 loop spans 15 amino acids. The germline gives CDR1 MNHNY, CDR2 SVGAGI (reference sequence). The CDR3 DNA sequence: TGTGCCAGCTTTCGGGGACAGGGTTTCTTGGAGACCCAGTACTTC. Encoded protein: CASFRGQGFLETQYF.

V is TRBV19 and J is TRBJ2-1; the match to TRBD2 covers 9 bases. The CDR3 sequence is 22 residues long. V shed 6 bases and J 1 base; nucleotides not matched to a gene: 25. Germline values: CDR1 LNHDA, CDR2 SQIVND (reference sequence). As DNA, the CDR3 is TGTGCCAGTAGGCTTCTGGGGGTTGCGGGTAGCGGGAGTTTAGGGTCCTACAATGAGCAGTTCTTC. Protein sequence: CASRLLGVAGSGSLGSYNEQFF.

This rearrangement joins TRBV18 to TRBJ1-1; TRBD1 aligns across 9 bases. Germline-derived CDR1 and CDR2 are KGHSH and LQKENI. CDR3 length: 14 amino acids. V shed 4 bases and J 5 bases; nucleotides not matched to a gene: 5. CDR3 protein: CASSRTGVDTEAFF. The CDR3 nucleotides read TGTGCCAGCTCACGGACAGGGGTCGATACTGAAGCTTTCTTT.

V is TRBV7-2 and J is TRBJ1-1, with TRBD1 matching over 10 bases. Germline-derived CDR1 and CDR2 are SGHTA and FQGNSA. V was pared by 5 bases and J by 4 bases, with 19 bases of the junction left unmatched. The CDR3 spans 19 residues. CDR3 DNA: TGTGCCAGCAGCAAAGCAAGGGGACAGGGGTTCCGGCGGTTCACTGAAGCTTTCTTT. Translation: CASSKARGQGFRRFTEAFF. The full variable domain, rest sourced from reference TRBV7-2 and TRBJ1-1, is GAGVSQSPSNKVTEKGKDVELRCDPISGHTALYWYRQSLGQGLEFLIYFQGNSAPDKSGLPSDRFSAERTGGSVSTLTIQRTQQEDSAVYLCASSKARGQGFRRFTEAFFGQGTRLTVV.

The chain links TRBV4-3 to TRBJ2-1, with D unclear. Trimming shortened V by 1 base and J by 4 bases, and 14 bases separated the two germline ends. Germline assignment: CDR1 LGHNA and CDR2 YSLEER. This CDR3 contains 16 residues. The CDR3 bases are TGCGCCAGCAGCCAAGCTGATCTATCACAGTACAATGAGCAGTTCTTC. Its translation is CASSQADLSQYNEQFF.